What follows are 22 T cell receptor beta chains derived from one specimen sequenced in a study of cytomegalovirus exposure and HLA in healthy donors. The primer mix had 60 Vbeta and 13 Jbeta primers. Produced via immunoSEQ multiplex PCR; TCRdb's table is partial and in-frame only. Of 65,000 to 85,000 clones in the sample, under 80% were seen once. Material for sequencing was PBMCs. The receptors stem from a male donor in good health and CMV-seropositive.

The gene calls are TRBV4-3 and TRBJ2-3; TRBD2 might be the D (6 bases). The germline V gene encodes CDR1 LGHNA and CDR2 YSLEER. The CDR3 runs 14 residues. Deletions cut 3 bases from V and 4 bases from J, with 11 bases between. CDR3 amino acids: CASSQPGLSDTQYF. DNA for the CDR3: TGCGCCAGCAGCCAGCCGGGACTTTCAGATACGCAGTATTTT.

This clone was counted a few times. The V gene is TRBV7-9, the J gene TRBJ2-1, with 9 bases fitting TRBD2. With V trimmed by 4 bases and J by 6 bases, 1 base remained unmatched. The CDR3 totals 13 residues. Per the germline V gene, CDR1 is SEHNR and CDR2 is FQNEAQ (reference sequence). The CDR3 sequence is CASSSGLANEQFF. As DNA, the CDR3 is TGTGCCAGCAGCTCGGGACTAGCCAATGAGCAGTTCTTC.

In this sample, this clone turned up a few times. The chain uses TRBV9 and TRBJ2-5; TRBD1 agrees at 9 bases. Germline trimming cut 3 bases from V and 4 bases from J; bases unmatched to any gene: 7. Germline assignment: CDR1 SGDLS and CDR2 YYNGEE. The CDR3 runs 15 residues. The CDR3 nucleotides are TGTGCCAGCAGCGCCGGGACAGGGCCGCGAGAGACCCAGTACTTC. Amino acids: CASSAGTGPRETQYF. Full variable domain (rest looked up from reference TRBV9 and TRBJ2-5): DSGVTQTPKHLITATGQRVTLRCSPRSGDLSVYWYQQSLDQGLQFLIQYYNGEERAKGNILERFSAQQFPDLHSELNLSSLELGDSALYFCASSAGTGPRETQYFGPGTRLLVL.

This clone was found once. The chain couples TRBV6-5 to TRBJ1-5; no clear D gene. V gave up 6 bases and J gave up 0 bases, with 12 bases separating them. The CDR3 sequence is 15 residues long. The germline gives CDR1 MNHEY, CDR2 SVGAGI. CDR3 sequence (DNA): TGTGCCAGCAGACCCTCAGTCCGTAGCAATCAGCCCCAGCATTTT. Translated: CASRPSVRSNQPQHF.

Worth noting for this clone: At one end the junction does not follow the germline gene, possibly because of a read error. The V and J genes are TRBV7-9 and TRBJ2-7, with 7 nucleotides matching TRBD1. The germline V gene encodes CDR1 SEHNR and CDR2 FQNEAQ (reference sequence). The CDR3 totals 17 residues. The CDR3 sequence: CSSSQVPPPGTAYEQYF. In nucleotides, the CDR3 is TGTTCCAGCAGCCAAGTCCCCCCACCTGGGACAGCCTACGAGCAGTACTTC.

The rearrangement joins TRBV7-7 to TRBJ1-5; possible D gene TRBD1, 6 bases. Trimming removed 5 bases from V and 4 bases from J, with 9 bases in between. The CDR3 has 13 amino acids. Germline CDR1 and CDR2: SSHAT and FNYEAQ (reference sequence). The CDR3 coding sequence is TGTGCCAGCAGCAAGGGGGAGAATCAGCCCCAGCATTTT. Translating gives CASSKGENQPQHF.

CDR3 amino acids: CAMRDSNEKLFF. The CDR3 nucleotides are TGTGCCATGAGGGACAGTAATGAAAAACTGTTTTTT. The rearrangement joins TRBV2 to TRBJ1-4, with 7 bases that match TRBD1. Germline V gene lookup returns CDR1 SNHLY and CDR2 FYNNEI. V gave up 10 bases and J gave up 4 bases; unmatched junction bases: 3. This CDR3 is 12 amino acids long.

This clone was counted only a few times. This sample includes further DNA sequences coding for the same CDR3. This rearrangement joins TRBV4-3 to TRBJ1-2; tentative D call: TRBD1 (5 bases). The ends were cut back, 0 bases at V and 5 bases at J, with 13 bases in the middle. The germline V gene has CDR1 LGHNA and CDR2 YSLEER. CDR3 size: 15 residues. The CDR3 bases are TGCGCCAGCAGCCAAGAACTCCAGGGTTCGTATGGCTACACCTTC. Translated: CASSQELQGSYGYTF.

The genes are TRBV6-6 and TRBJ2-2; the match to TRBD2 covers 8 bases. CDR1 and CDR2 (germline): MNHNY, SVGAGI (reference sequence). V trimming: 2 bases; J trimming: 7 bases; junction bases outside the gene matches: 6. The CDR3 has 15 residues. The CDR3 nucleotides are TGTGCCAGCAGTTACCAGCGGGAGCGTAGCGGGGAGCTGTTTTTT. As protein: CASSYQRERSGELFF.

This clone was counted only a few times. The V gene is TRBV6-5, the J gene TRBJ1-2, with TRBD1 matching 10 bases. Germline CDR1 MNHEY, CDR2 SVGAGI. The trim removed 9 bases at V and 8 bases at J, leaving 6 bases unmatched. The CDR3 has 12 amino acids. CDR3 sequence: CASGTGVEGYTF. CDR3 coding DNA: TGTGCCAGTGGGACAGGGGTTGAAGGCTACACCTTC.

The CDR3 protein is CATQDRDRATYEQYF. The CDR3 coding sequence is TGTGCTACTCAAGACCGGGACAGGGCTACCTACGAGCAGTACTTC. The chain combines TRBV19 with TRBJ2-7; TRBD1 aligns across 9 bases. The CDR3 covers 15 residues. Looked up from germline, CDR1 is LNHDA and CDR2 is SQIVND (reference sequence).

This chain's CDR3 is CAISVSTPGTDTQYF. The CDR3 bases are TGTGCCATCAGTGTATCGACACCCGGCACAGATACGCAGTATTTT. The rearrangement joins TRBV10-3 to TRBJ2-3; the D is unclear. Germline V gene data show CDR1 as ENHRY and CDR2 as SYGVKD. The CDR3 runs 15 residues. Trimming shortened V by 4 bases and J by 1 base, and 12 bases separated the two germline ends.

In its sample, this clone was seen a few times. This chain connects TRBV2 to TRBJ2-7; unclear D gene. The CDR3 contains 14 residues. The ends were cut back, 7 bases at V and 0 bases at J, with 13 bases in the middle. CDR1 SNHLY and CDR2 FYNNEI come from the germline V gene. CDR3 loop: CASTPFPSSYEQYF. The CDR3 DNA sequence: TGTGCCAGCACCCCGTTCCCGTCCTCCTACGAGCAGTACTTC.

The V call is TRBV5-8, the J call TRBJ2-1; TRBD1 agrees at 10 bases. Germline V gene data show CDR1 as SGHTS and CDR2 as YDEGEE. CDR3 length equals 15 residues. V shed 4 bases and J 1 base; nucleotides not matched to a gene: 2. The CDR3 DNA sequence: TGTGCCAGCAGCAGGGGACAGGGGTCCTACAATGAGCAGTTCTTC. As protein: CASSRGQGSYNEQFF.

The J gene is TRBJ2-1, the V gene TRBV30; D gene unclear. Trimming removed 2 bases at V and 7 bases at J, with 12 bases between. The CDR3 has 13 amino acids. Germline V gene data show CDR1 as GTSNPN and CDR2 as SVGIG (reference sequence). The CDR3 DNA follows: TGTGCCTGGAGTCCGTGGCGGCCGAATGAGCAGTTCTTC. Protein: CAWSPWRPNEQFF.

By sample share, this clone is medium-sized (0.01 to 0.1%). The V gene is TRBV6-6, the J gene TRBJ2-1; 7 nucleotides match TRBD2. The CDR3 is 14 residues long. The germline gives CDR1 MNHNY, CDR2 SVGAGI (reference sequence). V was pared by 7 bases and J by 6 bases, with 9 bases of the junction left unmatched. The CDR3 DNA sequence: TGTGCCAGCACACAACGGCGGGAGACCAATGAGCAGTTCTTC. It is translated as CASTQRRETNEQFF.

This chain uses TRBV6-1 with TRBJ2-7; 9 bases are shared with TRBD1. The CDR3 runs to 14 residues. With V trimmed by 3 bases and J by 5 bases, 5 bases remained unmatched. Germline V CDR1 and CDR2: MNHNS, SASEGT. CDR3 nucleotide sequence: TGTGCCAGCAGTGACGACAGGGGGGTCGACGAGCAGTACTTC. Its translation: CASSDDRGVDEQYF.

The V call is TRBV7-2, the J call TRBJ1-4; weak D call: TRBD1 (6 bases). The CDR3 contains 14 residues. Germline V CDR1 and CDR2: SGHTA, FQGNSA. With 5 bases removed from V and 7 bases from J, the gap between germline ends came to 14 bases. The CDR3 here is CASSLTGLTEKLFF. The CDR3 DNA reads as TGTGCCAGCAGCCTGACAGGCTTGACTGAAAAACTGTTTTTT.

This clone was seen only a few times. V is TRBV5-1 and J is TRBJ2-3, with unresolved D. The CDR3 is 11 amino acids. With 7 bases removed from V and 6 bases from J, the gap between germline ends came to 9 bases. CDR1 SGHRS and CDR2 YFSETQ come from the germline V gene. CDR3 region: CASLHEDTQYF. For the CDR3, the DNA is TGCGCCAGCCTTCACGAGGATACGCAGTATTTT.

This clone was detected once. The V gene is TRBV27, the J gene TRBJ2-2; maybe TRBD1 (5 bases). The CDR3 runs 15 residues. Germline CDR1 MNHEY, CDR2 SMNVEV (reference sequence). The germline V and J ends were trimmed by 1 base and 7 bases, with 13 bases remaining between them. The CDR3 bases are TGTGCCAGCAGTTTATATCCTAGTAGGGGCGGGGAGCTGTTTTTT. The encoded protein is CASSLYPSRGGELFF.

The gene calls are TRBV18 and TRBJ1-6; 9 bases agree with TRBD1. CDR1 KGHSH and CDR2 LQKENI come from the germline V gene. V was clipped by 5 bases and J by 6 bases; unmatched bases: 5. The CDR3 covers 15 residues. CDR3: CASSDRDRVNSPLHF. The CDR3 DNA sequence: TGTGCCAGCTCAGACCGGGACAGGGTTAATTCACCCCTCCACTTT.

The CDR3 is CASSERTGGALNTEAFF. In DNA form, the CDR3 reads TGTGCCAGCAGTGAAAGGACAGGAGGGGCCTTGAACACTGAAGCTTTCTTT. This chain uses TRBV2 with TRBJ1-1; 7 nucleotides agree with TRBD1. Germline V CDR1 and CDR2: SNHLY, FYNNEI. Unmatched junction bases numbered 9, after V lost 2 bases and J lost 0 bases. The CDR3 length is 17 residues. Variable domain in full (rest from reference TRBV2 and TRBJ1-1): EPEVTQTPSHQVTQMGQEVILRCVPISNHLYFYWYRQILGQKVEFLVSFYNNEISEKSEIFDDQFSVERPDGSNFTLKIRSTKLEDSAMYFCASSERTGGALNTEAFFGQGTRLTVV.